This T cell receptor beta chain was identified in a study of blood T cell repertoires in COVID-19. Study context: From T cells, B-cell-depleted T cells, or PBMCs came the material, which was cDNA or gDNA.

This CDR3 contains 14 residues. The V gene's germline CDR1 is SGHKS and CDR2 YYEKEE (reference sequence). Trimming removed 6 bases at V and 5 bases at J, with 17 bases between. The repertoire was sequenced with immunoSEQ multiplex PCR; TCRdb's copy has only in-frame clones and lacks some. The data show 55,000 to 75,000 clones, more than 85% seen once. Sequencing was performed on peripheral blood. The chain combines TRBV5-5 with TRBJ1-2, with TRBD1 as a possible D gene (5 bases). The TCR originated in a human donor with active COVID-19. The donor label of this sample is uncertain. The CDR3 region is CASTPMGRRYGYTF. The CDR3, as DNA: TGTGCCAGCACCCCGATGGGGCGAAGGTATGGCTACACCTTC. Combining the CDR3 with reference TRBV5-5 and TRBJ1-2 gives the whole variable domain DAGVTQSPTHLIKTRGQQVTLRCSPISGHKSVSWYQQVLGQGPQFIFQYYEKEERGRGNFPDRFSARQFPNYSSELNVNALLLGDSALYLCASTPMGRRYGYTFGSGTRLTVV.